This T cell receptor (beta chain) was found in a study of T cell changes during pregnancy in multiple sclerosis. Germline CDR1 and CDR2: MDHEN and SYDVKM. The length of the CDR3 is 14 residues. The trim removed 6 bases at V and 4 bases at J, leaving 6 bases unmatched. Data came from immunoSEQ multiplex PCR; TCRdb stores just in-frame clones and leaves some out. The sample carries about 42,000 clones, 91% recorded once. This rearrangement joins TRBV28 to TRBJ2-3, with TRBD2 identical over 8 bases. This clonotype originated in a female donor in good health, enrolled as a control in a pregnancy study. The source material was CD4+ T cells from peripheral blood mononuclear cells, sampled after pregnancy. Written as DNA, the CDR3 is TGTGCCAGCAGGGTAGCGGGGTCGGCAGATACGCAGTATTTT. Translation gives CASRVAGSADTQYF.